This entry lists 26 T cell receptor beta chains sequenced from one sample in a study of T cell changes during pregnancy in multiple sclerosis. Clones were sequenced by immunoSEQ multiplex PCR, and TCRdb holds only the in-frame ones, with some missing. The data show around 110,000 clones, roughly 92% seen once. Source: peripheral blood, taken in the third trimester of pregnancy. The source is a female donor in good health, enrolled as a control in a pregnancy study.

The rearrangement joins TRBV7-9 to TRBJ2-2, with TRBD1 matching 9 bases. This CDR3 spans 15 amino acids. Germline V gene sequence: CDR1 SEHNR, CDR2 FQNEAQ (reference sequence). V was pared by 5 bases and J by 6 bases, with 7 bases of the junction left unmatched. CDR3 nucleotides: TGTGCCAGCAGCACGTCCCGGGACAGGGCCGGGGAGCTGTTTTTT. This gives the protein CASSTSRDRAGELFF.

The chain links TRBV7-6 to TRBJ2-7; 11 bases agree with TRBD2. From germline, CDR1 is SGHVS and CDR2 FNYEAQ. The trim removed 1 base at V and 0 bases at J, leaving 2 bases unmatched. The CDR3 length is 16 residues. DNA of the CDR3: TGTGCCAGCAGCTTAGGACTAGCGGGGAGCTCCTACGAGCAGTACTTC. Translating it yields CASSLGLAGSSYEQYF.

This chain links TRBV4-3 with TRBJ1-1, with 8 bases fitting TRBD1. Per germline, CDR1 LGHNA and CDR2 YSLEER. J gave up 1 base and V 0 bases, and 4 bases lay outside the gene matches. CDR3 length equals 16 residues. CDR3 sequence (DNA): TGCGCCAGCAGCCAAGAACCAGGGGGCTGGAACACTGAAGCTTTCTTT. Protein sequence: CASSQEPGGWNTEAFF.

This clone was detected only once. The CDR3 DNA is TGTGCCAGCAGCTCCTATACAGGGAGCTCCTACGAGCAGTACTTC. Protein sequence: CASSSYTGSSYEQYF. The chain couples TRBV7-2 to TRBJ2-7; weak D call: TRBD1 (6 bases). Germline values: CDR1 SGHTA, CDR2 FQGNSA. The CDR3 extends over 15 amino acids. V was cut by 4 bases and J by 0 bases, with 13 bases left in between.

This sequence joins TRBV7-3 and TRBJ1-1, with D possibly being TRBD1 (6 bases). The germline V gene has CDR1 SGHTA and CDR2 FQGTGA. CDR3 length: 13 residues. V was clipped by 8 bases and J by 10 bases, with 20 bases between them. This CDR3 is CASPSNRELVAFF. The CDR3 region has the DNA TGTGCCAGCCCTTCAAACAGGGAATTGGTAGCTTTCTTT.

J is TRBJ1-1 and V is TRBV2, with D unclear. The CDR3 length is 13 residues. Germline values: CDR1 SNHLY, CDR2 FYNNEI. With 6 bases removed from V and 1 base from J, the gap between germline ends came to 9 bases. CDR3 DNA: TGTGCCAGCAGAGTTAAGCCGAACACTGAAGCTTTCTTT. Translation gives CASRVKPNTEAFF. Filled out from reference TRBV2 and TRBJ1-1, the complete variable domain reads EPEVTQTPSHQVTQMGQEVILRCVPISNHLYFYWYRQILGQKVEFLVSFYNNEISEKSEIFDDQFSVERPDGSNFTLKIRSTKLEDSAMYFCASRVKPNTEAFFGQGTRLTVV.

The rearrangement links TRBV6-6 to TRBJ1-2; D remains ambiguous. This CDR3 comprises 14 residues. Trimming pared 2 bases from V and 3 bases from J, leaving 10 bases between. Germline lookup yields CDR1 MNHNY and CDR2 SVGAGI (reference sequence). The CDR3 DNA reads TGTGCCAGCAGTTACGGGCAGACCTACTATGGCTACACCTTC. Its protein product is CASSYGQTYYGYTF.

The chain carries TRBV5-1 and TRBJ2-3; maybe TRBD1 (6 bases). Trimming stripped 7 bases from V and 0 bases from J, with 12 bases between. CDR3 length equals 14 residues. The V gene's germline CDR1 is SGHRS and CDR2 YFSETQ. The CDR3 DNA is TGCGCCAGCGGGGACACCGGTAGCACAGATACGCAGTATTTT. Translating gives CASGDTGSTDTQYF.

This clone has a single count. The V gene is TRBV30, the J gene TRBJ1-6, with 7 bases lining up with TRBD1. Unmatched junction bases numbered 11, after V lost 5 bases and J lost 4 bases. Germline loops: CDR1 GTSNPN, CDR2 SVGIG (reference sequence). This CDR3 is built from 16 residues. CDR3 nucleotide sequence: TGTGCCTGGGGCCGGGGACAGCGGGGGTATAATTCACCCCTCCACTTT. This encodes CAWGRGQRGYNSPLHF.

The chain recombines TRBV7-2 with TRBJ1-2; TRBD1 matches at 10 bases. Germline assignment: CDR1 SGHTA and CDR2 FQGNSA. The CDR3 is 14 amino acids. V gave up 4 bases and J gave up 6 bases; unmatched junction bases: 5. CDR3 nucleotides: TGTGCCAGCAGCTCCCGACAGGGGGCACATGGCTACACCTTC. As protein: CASSSRQGAHGYTF.

The chain has TRBV7-3 and TRBJ2-1; a possible D gene is TRBD2 (6 bases). The CDR3 runs 16 residues. The germline CDR1 and CDR2 sequences are SGHTA and FQGTGA. V was trimmed by 1 base and J by 2 bases, leaving 12 bases between them. The CDR3 DNA reads TGTGCCAGCAGCTTAATTGGTAGCGGACCCTACAATGAGCAGTTCTTC. Translated, it gives CASSLIGSGPYNEQFF.

CDR3 coding DNA: TGTGCCAGCAGCTTGGTGGCTAGGGGGACAGGGGCCCAGTACTTC. Translated, it gives CASSLVARGTGAQYF. The V call is TRBV5-4, the J call TRBJ2-5, with 10 bases aligning to TRBD1. This CDR3 spans 15 amino acids. The germline CDR1 and CDR2 sequences are SGHNT and YYREEE (reference sequence). The ends lost 0 bases at V and 9 bases at J; junction bases unmatched: 8.

The chain recombines TRBV25-1 with TRBJ1-4; TRBD1 agrees at 12 bases. Germline V gives CDR1 MGHDK, CDR2 SYGVNS. The CDR3 loop spans 17 amino acids. After removal of 0 bases from V and 8 bases from J, the junction contained 7 bases not matched to a gene. Here the CDR3 reads CASSEYRGTGGREKLFF. CDR3 nucleotides: TGTGCCAGCAGTGAATATCGGGGGACAGGGGGCCGAGAAAAACTGTTTTTT.

This chain connects TRBV19 to TRBJ1-2; 8 bases map to TRBD1. The V segment lost 5 bases and the J segment 7 bases; nucleotides outside the gene matches: 6. The CDR3 covers 13 residues. The germline V gene has CDR1 LNHDA and CDR2 SQIVND (reference sequence). CDR3 DNA sequence: TGTGCCAGTAGTTCGACAGGGGTTGTTGGCTACACCTTC. Amino acid sequence: CASSSTGVVGYTF. Filled out from reference TRBV19 and TRBJ1-2, the complete variable domain reads DGGITQSPKYLFRKEGQNVTLSCEQNLNHDAMYWYRQDPGQGLRLIYYSQIVNDFQKGDIAEGYSVSREKKESFPLTVTSAQKNPTAFYLCASSSTGVVGYTFGSGTRLTVV.

This clone was observed once. The V and J genes are TRBV7-2 and TRBJ2-1, with TRBD1 identical over 10 bases. This CDR3 has 15 residues. V dropped 5 bases and J dropped 4; count of bases not matched to a gene: 5. Looked up from germline, CDR1 is SGHTA and CDR2 is FQGNSA. The CDR3: CASSIRDRGYNEQFF. CDR3 nucleotide sequence: TGTGCCAGCAGCATCCGGGACAGGGGTTACAATGAGCAGTTCTTC.

The rearrangement joins TRBV30 to TRBJ2-7; D gene uncertain. Trimming shortened V by 4 bases and J by 1 base, and 14 bases separated the two germline ends. The V gene's germline CDR1 is GTSNPN and CDR2 SVGIG (reference sequence). The CDR3 covers 14 residues. As DNA, the CDR3 is TGTGCCTGGAACTCATATGCCGCTTCCTACGAGCAGTACTTC. As protein: CAWNSYAASYEQYF.

The rearrangement links TRBV7-3 to TRBJ2-2, with D perhaps matching TRBD2 (5 bases). The CDR3 has 14 residues. Trimming took 2 bases from V and 3 from J, leaving 7 bases between them. Per the germline V gene, CDR1 is SGHTA and CDR2 is FQGTGA. The CDR3 reads CASSLVGDTGELFF. Written as DNA, the CDR3 is TGTGCCAGCAGCTTAGTCGGGGACACCGGGGAGCTGTTTTTT. The full variable domain, completed using reference TRBV7-3 and TRBJ2-2, is GAGVSQTPSNKVTEKGKYVELRCDPISGHTALYWYRQSLGQGPEFLIYFQGTGAADDSGLPNDRFFAVRPEGSVSTLKIQRTERGDSAVYLCASSLVGDTGELFFGEGSRLTVL.

The rearrangement joins TRBV5-1 to TRBJ1-1; D remains unclear. The CDR3 has 16 residues. The germline V gene has CDR1 SGHRS and CDR2 YFSETQ. V lost 2 bases to trimming and J lost 1 base, with 15 bases between them. The DNA of the CDR3 is TGCGCCAGCAGCTTAGAGCCCTCCGCTGGGAACACTGAAGCTTTCTTT. Translating gives CASSLEPSAGNTEAFF.

The chain couples TRBV7-2 to TRBJ1-2; a possible D gene is TRBD1 (5 bases). The CDR3 consists of 17 residues. Per the germline V gene, CDR1 is SGHTA and CDR2 is FQGNSA. The V end lost 1 base, the J end lost 0 bases, and 15 bases lay between the germline ends. CDR3: CASSLVGGSGPNYGYTF. DNA for the CDR3: TGTGCCAGCAGCTTAGTGGGGGGGAGCGGTCCTAACTATGGCTACACCTTC.

The chain has TRBV6-5 and TRBJ2-3, with 8 bases matching TRBD1. After removal of 2 bases from V and 6 bases from J, the junction contained 7 bases not matched to a gene. Germline V lookup: CDR1 MNHEY, CDR2 SVGAGI. This CDR3 region has 15 residues. In DNA form, the CDR3 reads TGTGCCAGCAGTTACCAGGACAGGGTAATGGATACGCAGTATTTT. Amino acid sequence: CASSYQDRVMDTQYF.

The chain is built from TRBV28 and TRBJ2-1; 13 nucleotides match TRBD2. Germline-derived CDR1 and CDR2 are MDHEN and SYDVKM. V shed 5 bases and J 4 bases; nucleotides not matched to a gene: 8. The CDR3 spans 17 residues. CDR3 residues: CASSPLGGLAGYNEQFF. The CDR3 coding sequence is TGTGCCAGCAGTCCGCTTGGGGGACTAGCGGGATACAATGAGCAGTTCTTC. The variable domain in full, with the rest retrieved from reference TRBV28 and TRBJ2-1, is DVKVTQSSRYLVKRTGEKVFLECVQDMDHENMFWYRQDPGLGLRLIYFSYDVKMKEKGDIPEGYSVSREKKERFSLILESASTNQTSMYLCASSPLGGLAGYNEQFFGPGTRLTVL.

The chain is built from TRBV19 and TRBJ2-7; 7 bases are shared with TRBD1. The CDR3 consists of 16 residues. Germline V gives CDR1 LNHDA, CDR2 SQIVND (reference sequence). The junction had 12 bases not matched to a gene; V was cut back by 3 bases and J by 4 bases. CDR3 sequence reads: CASSILGSQGSYEQYF. The CDR3 bases are TGTGCCAGTAGTATCCTCGGATCACAGGGGTCTTACGAGCAGTACTTC.

The rearrangement links TRBV9 to TRBJ2-2; TRBD2 might be the D (6 bases). The CDR3 is made up of 15 amino acids. The V end was cut by 3 bases, the J end by 3 bases, with 12 bases between. Germline CDR1 reads SGDLS; CDR2 reads YYNGEE. CDR3 sequence (DNA): TGTGCCAGCAGCGAGAGACTAGGGGACACCGGGGAGCTGTTTTTT. Encoded protein: CASSERLGDTGELFF.

The chain is built from TRBV30 and TRBJ2-5; 7 positions match TRBD2. The V gene end was trimmed by 0 bases and the J gene end by 2 bases; junction bases not matched to a gene: 6. CDR3 size: 15 residues. Germline CDR1 and CDR2: GTSNPN and SVGIG (reference sequence). The CDR3 DNA follows: TGTGCCTGGAGTGTTTGGCGGGGGAGACAAGAGACCCAGTACTTC. Protein sequence: CAWSVWRGRQETQYF.

This clone appeared a single time. The V call is TRBV5-4, the J call TRBJ2-5; 7 bases agree with TRBD1. CDR1 and CDR2 from the germline V gene are SGHNT and YYREEE (reference sequence). V shed 4 bases, J shed 5 bases, and the junction held 8 bases outside the gene matches. This CDR3 region has 14 residues. In DNA form, the CDR3 reads TGTGCCAGCAGCCAAGAGGGGGCAGGGGAGACCCAGTACTTC. As protein: CASSQEGAGETQYF.

The J gene is TRBJ2-7, the V gene TRBV5-6; 7 bases agree with TRBD1. This CDR3 spans 13 amino acids. Germline trimming cut 2 bases from V and 4 bases from J; bases unmatched to any gene: 3. CDR1 is SGHDT and CDR2 is YYEEEE in the germline V gene. CDR3 in DNA: TGTGCCAGCAGCTTAGACAGGGCATACGAGCAGTACTTC. Amino acid sequence: CASSLDRAYEQYF. The whole variable domain, filled in from reference TRBV5-6 and TRBJ2-7, reads DAGVTQSPTHLIKTRGQQVTLRCSPKSGHDTVSWYQQALGQGPQFIFQYYEEEERQRGNFPDRFSGHQFPNYSSELNVNALLLGDSALYLCASSLDRAYEQYFGPGTRLTVT.